This T cell receptor (beta chain) was profiled in a study of T-cell memory formation after mild COVID-19. Study overall: TCR clustering was largely donor specific. Study-wide results and caveats: Shrinking CD4+ clones were chiefly CM and EM; CD8+ ones were chiefly EMRA. The finding that pre-infection memory included some responding clones suggested that cross-reactive memory joined. Contracting clones from day 15 to 85 showed balanced CD4/CD8; later expanders favored CD4+.

This clonotype was seen many times. Its matching antigen is unknown. Each CDR3 protein gets one entry after TCRdb re-called the 5' RACE reads with MiXCR. The repertoire holds 250,000 to 300,000 distinct CDR3 sequences, with 8% to 9% as singletons. Germline V CDR1 and CDR2: SGHKS, YYEKEE (reference sequence). There are 14 residues in the CDR3. The V end lost 3 bases, the J end lost 2 bases, and 11 bases lay between the germline ends. The sequence was obtained from a man younger than 30 who had mild COVID-19 (a few samples of this study predate the infection). Cell type and time point are not known. The rearrangement links TRBV5-5 to TRBJ1-1; the D gene is possibly TRBD1 (5 bases). The sequenced sample consisted of PBMCs or a T cell subset sorted from them (not recorded which). CDR3 nucleotide sequence: TGTGCCAGCAGCTCGGGGGTCCTAAACACTGAAGCTTTCTTT. Its translation is CASSSGVLNTEAFF.